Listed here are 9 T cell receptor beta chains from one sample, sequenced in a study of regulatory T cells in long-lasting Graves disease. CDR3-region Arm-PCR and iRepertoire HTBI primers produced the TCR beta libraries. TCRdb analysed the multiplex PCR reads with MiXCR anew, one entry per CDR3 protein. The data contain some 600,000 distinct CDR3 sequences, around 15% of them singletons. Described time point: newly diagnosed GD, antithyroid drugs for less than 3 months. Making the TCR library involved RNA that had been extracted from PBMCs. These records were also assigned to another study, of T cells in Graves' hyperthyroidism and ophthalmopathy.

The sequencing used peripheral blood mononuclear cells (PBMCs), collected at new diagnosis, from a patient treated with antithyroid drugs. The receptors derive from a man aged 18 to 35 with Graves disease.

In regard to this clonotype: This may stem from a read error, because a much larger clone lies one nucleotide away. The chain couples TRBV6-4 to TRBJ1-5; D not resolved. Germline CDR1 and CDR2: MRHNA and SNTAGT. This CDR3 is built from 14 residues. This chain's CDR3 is CASSTGNSNQSQHF. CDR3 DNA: TGTGCCTCCTCGACCGGCAATAGCAATCAGTCCCAGCATTTT.

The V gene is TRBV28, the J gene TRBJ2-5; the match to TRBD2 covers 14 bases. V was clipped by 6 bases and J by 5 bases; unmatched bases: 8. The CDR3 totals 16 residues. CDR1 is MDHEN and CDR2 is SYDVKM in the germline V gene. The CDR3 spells CASSTGTSGSRETQYF. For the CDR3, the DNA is TGTGCCAGCAGCACCGGGACTAGCGGGAGCCGGGAGACCCAGTACTTC.

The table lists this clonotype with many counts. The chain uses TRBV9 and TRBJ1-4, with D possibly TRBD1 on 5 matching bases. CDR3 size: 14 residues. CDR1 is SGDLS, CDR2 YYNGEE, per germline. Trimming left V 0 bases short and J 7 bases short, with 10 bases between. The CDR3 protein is CASSVGQGGEKLFF. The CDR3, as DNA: TGTGCCAGCAGCGTAGGGCAGGGAGGTGAAAAACTGTTTTTT.

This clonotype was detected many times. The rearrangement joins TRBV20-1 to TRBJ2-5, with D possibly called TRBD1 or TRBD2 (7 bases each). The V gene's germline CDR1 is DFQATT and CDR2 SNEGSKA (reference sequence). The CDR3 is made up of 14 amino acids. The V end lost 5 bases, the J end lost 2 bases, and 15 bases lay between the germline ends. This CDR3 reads CSAGSGGQQETQYF. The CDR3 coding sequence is TGCAGTGCTGGATCGGGGGGACAGCAAGAGACCCAGTACTTC.

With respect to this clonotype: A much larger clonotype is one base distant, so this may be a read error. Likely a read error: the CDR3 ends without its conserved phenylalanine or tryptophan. For the CDR3, the DNA is TGTGCCAGCAGTGGACAGGGGTTAAAGACTGAAGCTTTCTCT. Protein sequence: CASSGQGLKTEAFS. The chain couples TRBV6-2 or TRBV6-3 to TRBJ1-1; 9 bases map to TRBD1. This CDR3 region has 14 residues. After removal of 5 bases from V and 5 bases from J, the junction contained 6 bases not matched to a gene. Germline V gene lookup returns CDR1 MNHEY and CDR2 SVGEGT.

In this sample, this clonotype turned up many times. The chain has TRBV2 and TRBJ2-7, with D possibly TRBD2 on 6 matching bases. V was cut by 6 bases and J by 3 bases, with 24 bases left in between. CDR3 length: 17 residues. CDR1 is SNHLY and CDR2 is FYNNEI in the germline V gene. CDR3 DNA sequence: TGTGCCAGCAGAGGGGCCTTATCGGGACTGGGATACTACGAGCAGTACTTC. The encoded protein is CASRGALSGLGYYEQYF.

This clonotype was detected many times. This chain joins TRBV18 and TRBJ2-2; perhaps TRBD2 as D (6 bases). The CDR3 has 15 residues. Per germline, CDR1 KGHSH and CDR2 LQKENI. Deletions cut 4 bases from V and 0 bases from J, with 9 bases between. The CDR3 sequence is CASSHGTANTGELFF. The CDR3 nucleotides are TGTGCCAGCTCACACGGGACTGCGAACACCGGGGAGCTGTTTTTT.

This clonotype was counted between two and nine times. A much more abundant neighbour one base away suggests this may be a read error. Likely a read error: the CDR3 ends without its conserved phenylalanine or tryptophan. CDR3 loop: CSCRGQEKDEQYS. The CDR3 nucleotides read TGCAGTTGCCGAGGACAGGAGAAAGACGAGCAGTACTCC. The chain is built from TRBV20-1 and TRBJ2-7, with 7 bases fitting TRBD1. J lost 5 bases, V lost 8 bases, and 12 bases had no gene match. Germline values: CDR1 DFQATT, CDR2 SNEGSKA (reference sequence). CDR3 length: 13 residues.

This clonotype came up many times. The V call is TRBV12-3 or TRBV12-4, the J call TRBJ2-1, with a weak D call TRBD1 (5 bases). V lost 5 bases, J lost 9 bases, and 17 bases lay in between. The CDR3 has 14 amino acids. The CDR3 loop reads CASSPGPQGGEQFF. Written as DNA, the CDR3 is TGTGCCAGCAGTCCCGGGCCTCAGGGCGGTGAGCAGTTCTTC.